Shown below are 19 T cell receptor beta chains from a single sample sequenced in a study of T cells in women clearing cervical HPV infection (dated by TCRdb to about 2018). Library creation used the immunoSEQ multiplex PCR assay. TCRdb obtained this table from immuneACCESS and retained in-frame rearrangements with V and J assigned. These tables miss some clones; where compared with another copy, unresolved V genes account for less than half of the shortfall, and the remainder is unexplained. This sample's table has entries for about 24,000 clones. About 5% of the sample lies in the top ten. Specimen: blood buffy coat. These receptors were obtained from a woman between 18 and 70 years old with a cervical HPV16 infection that either progressed to CIN3+ or cleared (not recorded which).

In regard to this clone: The CDR3 end lies 3 residues beyond the end of the read and is filled in from the germline J gene. This sequence joins TRBV9 and TRBJ2-2; D is ambiguous. The V end was cut by 4 bases, the J end by 8 bases, with 6 bases between. The germline V gene encodes CDR1 SGDLS and CDR2 YYNGEE. The CDR3 has 11 residues. CDR3 sequence: CASSTGGELFF. CDR3 bases read: TGTGCCAGCAGCACCGGGGGGGAG. Looking up the rest from reference TRBV9 and TRBJ2-2 gives the full variable domain: DSGVTQTPKHLITATGQRVTLRCSPRSGDLSVYWYQQSLDQGLQFLIQYYNGEERAKGNILERFSAQQFPDLHSELNLSSLELGDSALYFCASSTGGELFFGEGSRLTVL.

About this clone: The missing CDR3 end, 3 residues past where the read stops, is filled in from the germline J gene. This chain links TRBV7-3 with TRBJ2-3; D is undetermined. Germline V gene sequence: CDR1 SGHTA, CDR2 FQGTGA. The CDR3 spans 13 residues. V was pared by 4 bases and J by 2 bases, with 7 bases between. CDR3 DNA (partial): TGTGCCAGCAGCTCTGACAACACAGATACG. Amino acid sequence: CASSSDNTDT. The CDR3 in its entirety is CASSSDNTDTQYF.

As to this clone: The read gets to within 3 residues of the CDR3 end, and the germline J gene fills in the rest. V usage is TRBV5-1 and J usage is TRBJ2-2, with 11 bases identical to TRBD2. CDR3 length equals 17 residues. The germline gives CDR1 SGHRS, CDR2 YFSETQ. J gave up 5 bases and V 0 bases, and 6 bases lay outside the gene matches. CDR3 loop: CASSLDSGRAGTGELFF. CDR3 DNA, as far as it was read: TGCGCCAGCAGCTTGGATAGCGGGAGGGCCGGGACCGGGGAG.

Turning to this clone: The read terminates 3 residues before the CDR3 end, so the remaining end is supplied by the germline J gene. The chain uses TRBV19 and TRBJ2-7; maybe TRBD1 (5 bases). Germline CDR1 reads LNHDA; CDR2 reads SQIVND (reference sequence). The germline V and J ends were trimmed by 4 bases and 3 bases, with 16 bases remaining between them. This CDR3 has 15 amino acids. CDR3 DNA (partial): TGTGCCAGTAGTAAAGGACACCTACCCATCTACGAG. Its protein is CASSKGHLPIYE. The CDR3 in its entirety is CASSKGHLPIYEQYF. Full variable domain (outside the CDR3, taken from reference TRBV19 and TRBJ2-7): DGGITQSPKYLFRKEGQNVTLSCEQNLNHDAMYWYRQDPGQGLRLIYYSQIVNDFQKGDIAEGYSVSREKKESFPLTVTSAQKNPTAFYLCASSKGHLPIYEQYFGPGTRLTVT.

This clone ranks as medium-sized in terms of frequency. The CDR3 extends 3 residues past the end of the read, so its final part is completed from the germline J gene. The chain carries TRBV3-1 (or the pseudogene TRBV3-2) and TRBJ1-1; TRBD1 agrees at 7 bases. Germline-derived CDR1 and CDR2 are LGHDT and YNNKEL (reference sequence). V was clipped by 4 bases and J by 3 bases; unmatched bases: 2. There are 13 residues in the CDR3. CDR3 region: CASSPGTDTEAFF. CDR3 bases read: TGTGCCAGCAGCCCCGGGACAGACACTGAA.

Notes on this clone: The read ends 3 residues early relative to the CDR3; the germline J gene fills the gap. V gene TRBV5-4 combines with J gene TRBJ1-2; D might be TRBD1 (5 bases). CDR1 is SGHNT and CDR2 is YYREEE in the germline V gene (reference sequence). The V end lost 4 bases, the J end lost 3 bases, and 16 bases lay between the germline ends. This CDR3 region has 15 residues. The CDR3 bases that were read are TGTGCCAGCAGCAAGGGCGGCAGGGCGGACTATGGC. Translation: CASSKGGRADYG. The full CDR3 protein reads CASSKGGRADYGYTF.

Notes on this clone: The read falls 3 residues short of the CDR3 end, and the missing part is taken from the germline J gene. The chain links TRBV19 to TRBJ2-4; D is unclear. Germline V gene data show CDR1 as LNHDA and CDR2 as SQIVND (reference sequence). This CDR3 comprises 13 residues. The part of the CDR3 DNA that was read is TGTGCCAGTAGTATTTTCCGCAGGATGGGT. Translating it yields CASSIFRRMG. The full CDR3 is CASSIFRRMGQYF.

With regard to this clone: With the read ending 3 residues before the CDR3 end, the germline J gene is used to fill in that end. This chain joins TRBV29-1 and TRBJ1-2; D might be TRBD1 (6 bases). The CDR3 is 12 amino acids. V dropped 7 bases and J dropped 4 bases, with 13 bases sitting between them. Germline CDR1 and CDR2: SQVTM and ANQGSEA. This chain's CDR3 is CSGSDRPYGYTF. CDR3 DNA, as far as it was read: TGCAGCGGATCTGACAGGCCCTATGGC.

Comments on this clone: Read sequence stops 3 residues before the CDR3 end, and the germline J gene provides the missing end. The genes are TRBV7-9 and TRBJ1-2; TRBD1 matches at 9 bases. CDR1 SEHNR and CDR2 FQNEAQ come from the germline V gene (reference sequence). CDR3 length equals 15 residues. This CDR3 reads CASSPRDREADTYTF. The covered CDR3 bases are TGTGCCAGCAGCCCTCGGGACAGGGAGGCAGATACC.

A word on this clone: The read stops 3 residues short of the end of the CDR3; the missing end is completed from the germline J gene. V is TRBV4-2 and J is TRBJ1-1; TRBD1 agrees at 8 bases. The ends lost 4 bases at V and 4 bases at J; junction bases unmatched: 5. Per the germline V gene, CDR1 is LGHNA and CDR2 is YNFKEQ. This CDR3 contains 14 residues. Partial CDR3 DNA: TGTGCCAGCAGCCTGCAGGGGGCATTCACTGAA. Translated, it gives CASSLQGAFTE. The full CDR3 protein is CASSLQGAFTEAFF.

Comment on this clone: The read ends 3 residues shy of where the CDR3 ends; the end is completed using the germline J gene. J is TRBJ1-2 and V is TRBV5-4; 12 positions agree with TRBD1. Per germline, CDR1 SGHNT and CDR2 YYREEE (reference sequence). J was trimmed by 0 bases and V by 3 bases; bases with no gene match: 3. This CDR3 is 16 amino acids long. The CDR3 here is CASSWDRGQSNYGYTF. CDR3 bases read: TGTGCCAGCAGCTGGGACAGGGGGCAGTCTAACTATGGC. Variable domain in full (rest from reference TRBV5-4 and TRBJ1-2): ETGVTQSPTHLIKTRGQQVTLRCSSQSGHNTVSWYQQALGQGPQFIFQYYREEENGRGNFPPRFSGLQFPNYSSELNVNALELDDSALYLCASSWDRGQSNYGYTFGSGTRLTVV.

Concerning this clone: The CDR3 is cut off 3 residues early in the read; its end comes from the germline J gene. V gene TRBV18 combines with J gene TRBJ2-7; weak D call: TRBD1 (6 bases). Germline V CDR1 and CDR2: KGHSH, LQKENI. This CDR3 is built from 15 residues. V lost 4 bases to trimming and J lost 0 bases, with 13 bases between them. CDR3 DNA, as far as it was read: TGTGCCAGCTCACAAGGACAGTCTGGCTCCTACGAG. Residues: CASSQGQSGSYE. The full CDR3 protein is CASSQGQSGSYEQYF.

The CDR3 sequence is CSARTDRELETQYF. The CDR3 bases that were read are TGCAGTGCTAGGACCGACAGGGAGTTAGAGACG. The chain combines TRBV20-1 with TRBJ2-3, with 7 positions matching TRBD1. The read halts 3 residues ahead of the CDR3 end, with the missing end drawn from the germline J gene. CDR1 DFQATT and CDR2 SNEGSKA come from the germline V gene (reference sequence). CDR3 length equals 14 residues.

In the case of this clone: Germline and junction disagree at one end, which may indicate a read error. The read ends 3 residues shy of where the CDR3 ends; the end is completed using the germline J gene. The chain combines TRBV11-2 with TRBJ1-2; TRBD1 matches 7 bases. The CDR3 consists of 14 residues. The germline V gene has CDR1 SGHAT and CDR2 FQNNGV. CDR3 loop: CASSGTASKYGYTF. Partial CDR3 DNA: TGTGCCAGCAGCGGGACAGCGTCTAAATATGGC.

The covered CDR3 bases are TGTGCCAGCAGTCTCTCTGGAAACACC. It specifies CASSLSGNT. The CDR3, in full, reads CASSLSGNTIYF. The chain joins TRBV5-6 to TRBJ1-3; D gene unclear. The read terminates 3 residues before the CDR3 end, so the remaining end is supplied by the germline J gene. Germline V gives CDR1 SGHDT, CDR2 YYEEEE. Deletions cut 5 bases from V and 0 bases from J, with 3 bases between. CDR3 length equals 12 residues.

About this clone itself: The read gets to within 3 residues of the CDR3 end, and the germline J gene fills in the rest. The chain links TRBV2 to TRBJ1-5; TRBD1 is a possible D gene (6 bases). Germline lookup yields CDR1 SNHLY and CDR2 FYNNEI. The CDR3 is made up of 13 amino acids. V lost 6 bases and J 4 bases, leaving 10 bases between the germline ends. The CDR3 DNA, read in part, is TGTGCCAGCAGGGCAGGGGTTAATCAGCCC. The encoded protein is CASRAGVNQP. In full, the CDR3 is CASRAGVNQPQHF.

Notes on this clone: The read is 3 residues too short to cover the CDR3 end, so that end is filled in from the germline J gene. The chain uses TRBV18 and TRBJ1-5; tentative D call: TRBD1 (5 bases). Trimming took off 2 bases at V and 2 bases at J, with 19 bases between the two ends. In germline, CDR1 is KGHSH, CDR2 LQKENI. CDR3 size: 18 residues. CDR3 protein: CASSPDSWGGRGNQPQHF. CDR3 DNA, as far as it was read: TGTGCCAGCTCACCAGATTCTTGGGGGGGACGGGGCAATCAGCCC.

On this clone itself: The read terminates 3 residues before the CDR3 end, so the remaining end is supplied by the germline J gene. The V call is TRBV2, the J call TRBJ2-3, with D perhaps TRBD2 (6 bases). This CDR3 has 15 amino acids. Germline assignment: CDR1 SNHLY and CDR2 FYNNEI. The CDR3 loop reads CASSLPGLLQETQYF. Partial CDR3 DNA: TGTGCCAGCAGTCTCCCGGGACTCCTCCAAGAGACG. Complete variable domain (other parts from reference TRBV2 and TRBJ2-3): EPEVTQTPSHQVTQMGQEVILRCVPISNHLYFYWYRQILGQKVEFLVSFYNNEISEKSEIFDDQFSVERPDGSNFTLKIRSTKLEDSAMYFCASSLPGLLQETQYFGPGTRLTVL.

Regarding this clone: The CDR3 extends 3 residues past the end of the read, so its final part is completed from the germline J gene. The chain recombines TRBV18 with TRBJ1-2; D remains ambiguous. Germline loops: CDR1 KGHSH, CDR2 LQKENI. The CDR3 sequence is 15 residues long. CDR3 region: CASSRRTLLSWDYTF. CDR3 DNA, as far as it was read: TGTGCCAGCTCACGTAGGACTCTCTTAAGTTGGGAC.